The text below deals with one TCR beta chain. This clonotype has more than one count but fewer than ten. It has no known antigen specificity. Base qualities are missing; no much larger clone stands one base away. The data stem from a study of blood T cells in healthy people across ages (dated by TCRdb to the mid-2010s). Some background on the complete study: In model experiments, template switching captured roughly one uniquely barcoded TCR beta cDNA molecule for every two T cells. The study measured age-related changes in TCR beta repertoire diversity using deep sequencing normalized with unique cDNA molecular identifiers. Two additional independent replicas of 1 million unique cDNA reads from the same blood draw were analyzed for two donors (one aged 18 to 30 and one aged 80 or older). To avoid experimental bias, donors of different ages were distributed randomly across sequencing lanes. Four age groups were formed from the donors: young (average about 17 years), middle-aged (more than 35), aged (under 70) and long-lived (more than 75).

Systemically healthy Caucasian individuals from Russia, some 38 in total and aged about 6 to 100 years, were included as donors. Each donor gave about 10 milliliters of peripheral blood, drawn into EDTA-treated Vacutainer tubes. Ficoll-Paque density-gradient centrifugation was used to isolate PBMCs, with at least 6 million obtained per sample. Total RNA, at least 5.5 micrograms per sample, was extracted from PBMCs with Trizol reagent. The percentages of naive CD45RAhigh/CD27high T cells were determined by flow cytometry on a PBMC aliquot from every donor. What the authors observed across the whole study: Estimates of total diversity based on one million sequenced T cells were considered lower bounds and underestimates. Compared with the aged group, the long-lived group had more naive CD4+ T cells, fewer expanded clones and increased TCR diversity, a pattern suggesting age selection. Observed TCR beta diversity per million T cells fell roughly linearly with age, and a significant reduction was already apparent by age roughly 40. There was a strong correlation between observed TCR beta diversity and the percentage of naive T cells measured by flow cytometry. Because donor CMV infection status was unknown, age-related changes in expanded clonotypes were potentially confounded. Since profiling was done on bulk unsorted PBMCs, naive and antigen-experienced compartments could not be conclusively compared.

Trimming at the junction amounts to 7 bases on V and 8 bases on J, and the germline ends lie 23 bases apart. CDR1 MNHEY and CDR2 SVGAGI were looked up in the germline V gene. The CDR3 goes from the cysteine to the phenylalanine over 15 residues. Left in the record is the CDR3 DNA by itself, 45 bases read in frame from the first base. The library was prepared using 5' RACE. Sequencing relied on an Illumina HiSeq 2500. The second PCR ran for about 6 to 12 cycles and used a J-beta primer mix along with a sample-barcoded 5' primer. A unique molecular identifier was introduced onto each TCR beta cDNA molecule by a template-switch 5' adaptor carrying 12 random nucleotides. Each sample yielded at least 2.5 million CDR3-containing paired-end reads. All of the RNA was converted into first-strand cDNA using the Mint cDNA synthesis kit, with a TRBC-specific oligonucleotide serving as the primer. Following uracil-DNA glycosylase treatment, all cDNA underwent a first 18-cycle PCR with the universal primers M1SS and BC2_uni_R. Turning to the authors' computational methods: Each sample was normalized by randomly selecting 1 million high-quality reads, each carrying a distinct molecular identifier. Reads with shared molecular identifiers were discarded instead of being binned into consensus sequences. MiTCR, run with a Q25 quality threshold and the strictest error-elimination algorithm, handled CDR3 identification, clonotype clustering and error correction. A nonparametric unseen species model with Euler transformation was used to estimate a lower bound on total TCR beta diversity. TCRdb reran the public reads through fastp at Q25 and MiXCR, keeping productive beta chains. Each entry merges the rows of one CDR3 protein and shows their most common DNA and genes. TCRdb, rather than the study authors, made the V and J calls. Across this sample there are just under 900,000 distinct CDR3 sequences, with about 30% seen only once. The ten largest clones add up to about 18% of the sample.

Sequenced material: blood. Recombination linked TRBV6-5 to TRBJ1-1; possibly the D gene is TRBD1, per 6 matching bases. This receptor was obtained from a woman at least 80 years old in good health. The nucleotide sequence reads TGTGCCAGCAACACCCAGGGTACAGGGCGTTCGGAAGCTTTCTTT. The translation is CASNTQGTGRSEAFF.